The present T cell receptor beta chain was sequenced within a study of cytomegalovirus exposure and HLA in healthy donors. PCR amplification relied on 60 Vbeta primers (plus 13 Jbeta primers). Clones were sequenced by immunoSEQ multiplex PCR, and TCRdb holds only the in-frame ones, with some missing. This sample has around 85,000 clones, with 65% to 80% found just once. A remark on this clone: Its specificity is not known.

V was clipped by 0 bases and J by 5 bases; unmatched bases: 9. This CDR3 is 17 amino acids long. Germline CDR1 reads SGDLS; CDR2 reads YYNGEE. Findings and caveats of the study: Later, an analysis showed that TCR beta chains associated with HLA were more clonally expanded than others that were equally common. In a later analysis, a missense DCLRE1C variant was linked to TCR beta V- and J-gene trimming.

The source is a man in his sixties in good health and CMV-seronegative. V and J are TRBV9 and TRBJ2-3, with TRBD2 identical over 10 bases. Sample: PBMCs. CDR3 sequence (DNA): TGTGCCAGCAGCGTAGAGGCTAGCGGGGGAGTCGTAGATACGCAGTATTTT. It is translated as CASSVEASGGVVDTQYF.